This TCR beta chain was retrieved from a study of blood T cell repertoires in COVID-19. Overall study context: COVID-19 samples from acute and convalescent phases originated in the United States, Italy and Spain. Sources were T cells, B-cell-depleted T cells, or PBMCs; the material itself was cDNA or gDNA.

In the authors' workflow: Estimation of nucleated cell counts was performed using reference gene primer amplification. Repertoires were generated with immunoSEQ multiplex PCR, while TCRdb's copy carries only in-frame clones and drops some. V and J calls and clone size follow that table, whereas D and trimming were derived from the DNA. The sample holds over 250,000 clones, 88% seen once. With 6 bases removed from V and 2 bases from J, the gap between germline ends came to 15 bases. The CDR3 is 15 amino acids. Germline values: CDR1 MNHEY, CDR2 SVGAGI. The J gene is TRBJ2-3, the V gene TRBV6-5, with TRBD1 as a possible D gene (7 bases). Sequenced: peripheral blood. The source of this sequence is a man aged 60 to 69 who had recovered from COVID-19. CDR3 residues: CASSDQGGHTDTQYF. The DNA for the CDR3 is TGTGCCAGCAGCGACCAGGGGGGACACACAGATACGCAGTATTTT.